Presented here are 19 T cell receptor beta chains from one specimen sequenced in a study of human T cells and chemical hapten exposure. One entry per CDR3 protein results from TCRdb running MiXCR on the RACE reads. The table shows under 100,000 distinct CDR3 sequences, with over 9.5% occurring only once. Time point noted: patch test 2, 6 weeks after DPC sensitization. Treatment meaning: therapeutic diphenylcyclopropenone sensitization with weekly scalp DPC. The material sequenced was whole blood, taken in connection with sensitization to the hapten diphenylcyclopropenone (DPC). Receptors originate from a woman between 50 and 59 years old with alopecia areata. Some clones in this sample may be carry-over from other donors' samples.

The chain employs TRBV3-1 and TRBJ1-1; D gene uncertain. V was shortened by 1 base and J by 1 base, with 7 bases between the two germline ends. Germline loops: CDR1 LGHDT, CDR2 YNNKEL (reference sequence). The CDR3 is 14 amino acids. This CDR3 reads CASSQGISNTEAFF. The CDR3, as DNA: TGTGCCAGCAGCCAAGGCATCTCGAACACTGAAGCTTTCTTT.

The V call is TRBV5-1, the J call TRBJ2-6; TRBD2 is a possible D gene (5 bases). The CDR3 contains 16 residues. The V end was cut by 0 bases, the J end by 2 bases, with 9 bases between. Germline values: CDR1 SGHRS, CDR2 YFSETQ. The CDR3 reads CASSLDGIPGANVLTF. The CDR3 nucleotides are TGCGCCAGCAGCTTGGACGGGATCCCTGGGGCCAACGTCCTGACTTTC.

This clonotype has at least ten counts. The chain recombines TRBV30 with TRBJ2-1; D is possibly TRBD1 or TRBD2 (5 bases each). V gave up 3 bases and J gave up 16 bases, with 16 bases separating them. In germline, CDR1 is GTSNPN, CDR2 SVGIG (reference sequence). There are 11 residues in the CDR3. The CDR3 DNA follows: TGTGCCTGGAGCACCGGGACCCGGAGATTCTTC. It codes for CAWSTGTRRFF.

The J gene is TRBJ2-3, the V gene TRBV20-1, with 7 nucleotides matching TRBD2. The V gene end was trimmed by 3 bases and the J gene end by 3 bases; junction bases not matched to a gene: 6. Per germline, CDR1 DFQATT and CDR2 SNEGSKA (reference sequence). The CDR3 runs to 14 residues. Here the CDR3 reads CSASQTSYTDTQYF. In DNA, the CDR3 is TGCAGTGCTAGTCAGACTAGCTATACAGATACGCAGTATTTT.

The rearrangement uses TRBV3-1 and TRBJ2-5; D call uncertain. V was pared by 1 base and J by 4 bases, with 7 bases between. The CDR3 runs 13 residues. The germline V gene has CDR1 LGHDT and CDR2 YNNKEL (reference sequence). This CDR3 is CASSQGWGETQYF. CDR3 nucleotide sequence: TGTGCCAGCAGCCAAGGTTGGGGAGAGACCCAGTACTTC.

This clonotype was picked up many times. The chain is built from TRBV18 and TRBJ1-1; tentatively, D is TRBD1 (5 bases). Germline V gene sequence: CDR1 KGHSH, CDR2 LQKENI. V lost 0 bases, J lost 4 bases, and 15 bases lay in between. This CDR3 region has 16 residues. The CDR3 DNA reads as TGTGCCAGCTCACCACCGGTCGCAGGGTCCGGCACTGAAGCTTTCTTT. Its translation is CASSPPVAGSGTEAFF.

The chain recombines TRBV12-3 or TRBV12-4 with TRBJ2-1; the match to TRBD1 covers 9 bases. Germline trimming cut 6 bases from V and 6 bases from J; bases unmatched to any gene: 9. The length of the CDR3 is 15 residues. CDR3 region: CASSPGTGFSNEQFF. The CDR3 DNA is TGTGCCAGCAGCCCTGGGACAGGGTTTTCCAATGAGCAGTTCTTC.

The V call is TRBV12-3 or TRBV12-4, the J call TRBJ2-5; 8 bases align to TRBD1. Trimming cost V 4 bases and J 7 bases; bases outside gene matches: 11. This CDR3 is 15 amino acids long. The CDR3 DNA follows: TGTGCCAGCAGTTGGGGGGACAGGACGTTCGGGACCCAGTACTTC. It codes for CASSWGDRTFGTQYF.

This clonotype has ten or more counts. CDR3 bases: TGCAGCGCCTCCAGTACTGAAGCTTTCTTT. Protein: CSASSTEAFF. The chain employs TRBV29-1 and TRBJ1-1, with D unclear. The CDR3 has 10 amino acids. The germline V and J ends were trimmed by 7 bases and 5 bases, with 8 bases remaining between them. CDR1 SQVTM and CDR2 ANQGSEA come from the germline V gene.

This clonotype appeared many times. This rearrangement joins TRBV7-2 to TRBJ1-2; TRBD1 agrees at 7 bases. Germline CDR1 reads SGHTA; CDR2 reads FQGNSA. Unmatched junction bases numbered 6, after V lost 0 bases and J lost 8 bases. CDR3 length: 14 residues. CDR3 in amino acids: CASSLATGERGYTF. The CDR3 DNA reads TGTGCCAGCAGCTTAGCTACAGGGGAACGGGGCTACACCTTC.

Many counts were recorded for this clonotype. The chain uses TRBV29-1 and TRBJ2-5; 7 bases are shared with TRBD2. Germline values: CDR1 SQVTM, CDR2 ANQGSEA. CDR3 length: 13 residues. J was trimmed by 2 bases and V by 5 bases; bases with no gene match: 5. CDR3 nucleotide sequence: TGCAGCGTTACAGGCGGGGGTCAAGAGACCCAGTACTTC. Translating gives CSVTGGGQETQYF. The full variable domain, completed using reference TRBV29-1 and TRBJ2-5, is SAVISQKPSRDICQRGTSLTIQCQVDSQVTMMFWYRQQPGQSLTLIATANQGSEATYESGFVIDKFPISRPNLTFSTLTVSNMSPEDSSIYLCSVTGGGQETQYFGPGTRLLVL.

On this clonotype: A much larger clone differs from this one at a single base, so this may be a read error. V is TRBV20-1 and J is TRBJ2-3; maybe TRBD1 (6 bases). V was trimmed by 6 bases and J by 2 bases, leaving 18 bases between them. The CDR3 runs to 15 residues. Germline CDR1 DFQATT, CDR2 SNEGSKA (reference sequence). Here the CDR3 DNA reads TGCAGTGCACGGGGCCAGGGGTCGGACACAGATACGCAGTATTTT. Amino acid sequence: CSARGQGSDTDTQYF.

This CDR3 is CASSPTTGTGFNQPQHF. The CDR3 DNA is TGTGCCAGCAGTCCTACAACCGGGACAGGGTTCAATCAGCCCCAGCATTTT. The gene calls are TRBV12-3 or TRBV12-4 and TRBJ1-5, with 9 bases that match TRBD1. The CDR3 is 17 residues long. V lost 5 bases to trimming and J lost 3 bases; unmatched junction nucleotides: 11.

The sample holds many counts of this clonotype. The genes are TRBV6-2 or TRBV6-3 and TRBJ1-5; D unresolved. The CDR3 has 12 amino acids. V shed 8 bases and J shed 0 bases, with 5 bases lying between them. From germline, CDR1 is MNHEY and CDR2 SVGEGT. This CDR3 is CASWHSNQPQHF. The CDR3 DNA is TGTGCCAGCTGGCATAGCAATCAGCCCCAGCATTTT.

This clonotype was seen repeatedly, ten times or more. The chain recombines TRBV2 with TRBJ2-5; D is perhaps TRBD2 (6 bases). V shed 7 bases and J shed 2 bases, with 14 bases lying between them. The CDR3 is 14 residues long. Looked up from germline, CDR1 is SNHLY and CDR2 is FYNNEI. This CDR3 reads CASIREAIQETQYF. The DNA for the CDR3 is TGTGCCAGCATTAGGGAGGCGATACAAGAGACCCAGTACTTC.

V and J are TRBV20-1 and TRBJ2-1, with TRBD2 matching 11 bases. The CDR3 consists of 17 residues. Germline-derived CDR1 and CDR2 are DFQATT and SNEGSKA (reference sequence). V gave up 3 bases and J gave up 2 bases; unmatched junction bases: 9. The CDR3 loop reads CSARDTGLAVPYNEQFF. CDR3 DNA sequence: TGCAGTGCTAGGGACACGGGACTAGCGGTACCCTACAATGAGCAGTTCTTC.

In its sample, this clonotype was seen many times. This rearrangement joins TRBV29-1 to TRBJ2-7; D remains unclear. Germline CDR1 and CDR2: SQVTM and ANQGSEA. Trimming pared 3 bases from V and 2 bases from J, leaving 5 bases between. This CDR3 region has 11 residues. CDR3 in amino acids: CSVEETYEQYF. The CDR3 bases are TGCAGCGTTGAGGAAACCTACGAGCAGTACTTC.

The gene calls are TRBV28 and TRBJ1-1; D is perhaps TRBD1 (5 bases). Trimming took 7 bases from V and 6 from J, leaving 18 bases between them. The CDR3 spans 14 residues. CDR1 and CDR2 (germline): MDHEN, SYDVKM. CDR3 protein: CASKGRGRVPEAFF. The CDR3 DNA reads TGTGCCAGCAAGGGGCGCGGACGCGTGCCTGAAGCTTTCTTT.

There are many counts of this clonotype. The DNA for the CDR3 is TGCAGTGCTAGAGACGACTCCCCAGAGCAGTTCTTC. It is translated as CSARDDSPEQFF. This chain joins TRBV20-1 and TRBJ2-1; D ambiguous. Germline V gene lookup returns CDR1 DFQATT and CDR2 SNEGSKA (reference sequence). The CDR3 spans 12 residues. V lost 0 bases, J lost 10 bases, and 10 bases lay in between.